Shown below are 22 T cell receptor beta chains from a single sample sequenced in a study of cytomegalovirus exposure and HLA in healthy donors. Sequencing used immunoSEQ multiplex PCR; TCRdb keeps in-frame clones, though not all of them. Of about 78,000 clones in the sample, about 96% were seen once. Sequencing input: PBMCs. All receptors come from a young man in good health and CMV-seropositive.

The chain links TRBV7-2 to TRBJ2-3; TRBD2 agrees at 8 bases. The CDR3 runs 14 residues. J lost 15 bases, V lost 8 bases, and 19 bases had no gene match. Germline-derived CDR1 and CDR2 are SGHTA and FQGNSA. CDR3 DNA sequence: TGTGCCAGCGGCACTGCGGGGTTAGCGGGGACTTCATATTTT. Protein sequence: CASGTAGLAGTSYF. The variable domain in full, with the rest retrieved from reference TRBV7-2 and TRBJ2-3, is GAGVSQSPSNKVTEKGKDVELRCDPISGHTALYWYRQSLGQGLEFLIYFQGNSAPDKSGLPSDRFSAERTGGSVSTLTIQRTQQEDSAVYLCASGTAGLAGTSYFGPGTRLTVL.

As DNA, the CDR3 is TGTGCCAGCAGTTACTCGGGCAGTTTTAATGAAAAACTGTTTTTT. Its protein is CASSYSGSFNEKLFF. The rearrangement uses TRBV6-5 and TRBJ1-4; the D is unclear. CDR3 length equals 15 residues. Trimming left V 0 bases short and J 4 bases short, with 9 bases between. In germline, CDR1 is MNHEY, CDR2 SVGAGI.

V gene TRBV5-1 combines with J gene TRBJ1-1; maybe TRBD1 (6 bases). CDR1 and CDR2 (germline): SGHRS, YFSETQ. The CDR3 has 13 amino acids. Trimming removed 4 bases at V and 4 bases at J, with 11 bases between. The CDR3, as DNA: TGCGCCAGCAGCCCACAGGGCCCCACTGAAGCTTTCTTT. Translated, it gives CASSPQGPTEAFF.

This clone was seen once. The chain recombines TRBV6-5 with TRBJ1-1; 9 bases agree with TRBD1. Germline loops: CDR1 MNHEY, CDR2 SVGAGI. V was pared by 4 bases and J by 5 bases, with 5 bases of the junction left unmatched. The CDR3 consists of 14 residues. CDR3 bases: TGTGCCAGCAGTTGGGACAGGGTAAGGACTGAAGCTTTCTTT. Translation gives CASSWDRVRTEAFF.

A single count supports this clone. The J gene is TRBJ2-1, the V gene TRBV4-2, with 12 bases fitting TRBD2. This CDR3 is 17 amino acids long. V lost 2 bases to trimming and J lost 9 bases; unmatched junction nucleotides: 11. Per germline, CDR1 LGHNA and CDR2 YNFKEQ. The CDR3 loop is CASSQQFSSGREVEQFF. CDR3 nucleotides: TGTGCCAGCAGCCAACAATTTTCTAGCGGGAGGGAGGTTGAGCAGTTCTTC.

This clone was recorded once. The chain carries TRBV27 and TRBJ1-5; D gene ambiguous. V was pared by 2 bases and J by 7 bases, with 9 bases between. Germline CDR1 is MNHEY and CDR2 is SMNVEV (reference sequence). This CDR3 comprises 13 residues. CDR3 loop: CASSLMFGQPQHF. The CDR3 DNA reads TGTGCCAGCAGTTTAATGTTTGGCCAGCCCCAGCATTTT.

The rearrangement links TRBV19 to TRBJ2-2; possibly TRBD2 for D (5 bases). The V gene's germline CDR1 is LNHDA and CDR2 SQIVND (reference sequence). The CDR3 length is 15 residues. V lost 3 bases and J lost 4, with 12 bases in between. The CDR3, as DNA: TGTGCCAGTAGTATTCGAGGGCAGAGCACCGGGGAGCTGTTTTTT. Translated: CASSIRGQSTGELFF. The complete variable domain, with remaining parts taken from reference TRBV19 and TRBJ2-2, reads DGGITQSPKYLFRKEGQNVTLSCEQNLNHDAMYWYRQDPGQGLRLIYYSQIVNDFQKGDIAEGYSVSREKKESFPLTVTSAQKNPTAFYLCASSIRGQSTGELFFGEGSRLTVL.

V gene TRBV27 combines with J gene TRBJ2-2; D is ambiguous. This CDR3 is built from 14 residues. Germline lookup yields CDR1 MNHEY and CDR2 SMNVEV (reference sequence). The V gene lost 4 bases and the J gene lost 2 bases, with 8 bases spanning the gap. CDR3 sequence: CASSYTANTGELFF. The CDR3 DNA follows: TGTGCCAGCAGTTACACAGCTAACACCGGGGAGCTGTTTTTT.

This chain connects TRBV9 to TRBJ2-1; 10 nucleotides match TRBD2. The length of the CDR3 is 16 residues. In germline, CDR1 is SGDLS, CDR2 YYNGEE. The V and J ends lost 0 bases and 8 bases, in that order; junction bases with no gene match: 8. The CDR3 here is CASSVDLAGEVDEQFF. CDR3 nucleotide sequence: TGTGCCAGCAGCGTAGACCTAGCGGGAGAAGTGGATGAGCAGTTCTTC.

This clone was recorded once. Written as DNA, the CDR3 is TGTGCCAGCATGCCGACTAGCGGGTTGAATGAGCAGTTCTTC. This gives the protein CASMPTSGLNEQFF. The chain recombines TRBV2 with TRBJ2-1; 10 nucleotides match TRBD2. Trimming removed 7 bases from V and 7 bases from J; junction bases left unmatched: 7. This CDR3 has 14 amino acids. The germline CDR1 and CDR2 sequences are SNHLY and FYNNEI.

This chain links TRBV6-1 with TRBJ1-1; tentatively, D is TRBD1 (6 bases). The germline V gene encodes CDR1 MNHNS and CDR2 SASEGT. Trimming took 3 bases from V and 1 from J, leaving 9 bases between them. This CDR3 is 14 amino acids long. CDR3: CASSDGGRNTEAFF. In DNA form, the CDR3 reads TGTGCCAGCAGTGACGGGGGGCGGAACACTGAAGCTTTCTTT.

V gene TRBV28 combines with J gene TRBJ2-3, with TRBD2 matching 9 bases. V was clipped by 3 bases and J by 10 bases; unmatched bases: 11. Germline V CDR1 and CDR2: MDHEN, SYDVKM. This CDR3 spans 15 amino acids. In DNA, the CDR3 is TGTGCCAGCAGTTTGATAGGACTAGCGACGGCGGCGCAGTATTTT. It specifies CASSLIGLATAAQYF.

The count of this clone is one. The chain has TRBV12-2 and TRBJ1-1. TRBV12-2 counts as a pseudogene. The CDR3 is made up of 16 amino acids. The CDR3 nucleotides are TGTGCAAGTCGCTTATCGGGGGTGCGGGGATCCACTGAAGCTTTCTTT. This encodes CASRLSGVRGSTEAFF.

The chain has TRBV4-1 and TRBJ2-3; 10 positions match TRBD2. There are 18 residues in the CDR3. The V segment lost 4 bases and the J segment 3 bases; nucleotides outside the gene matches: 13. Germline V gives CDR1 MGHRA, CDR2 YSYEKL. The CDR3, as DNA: TGCGCCAGCAGCCCCCGTGGGATGGTAGCGGGAGGTACAGATACGCAGTATTTT. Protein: CASSPRGMVAGGTDTQYF.

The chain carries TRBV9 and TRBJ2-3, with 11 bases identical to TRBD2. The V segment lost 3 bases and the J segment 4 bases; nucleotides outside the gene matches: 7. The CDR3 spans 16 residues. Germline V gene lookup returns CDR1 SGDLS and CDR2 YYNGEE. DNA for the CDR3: TGTGCCAGCAGCGACGGACTAGCGGGTGGGGCAGATACGCAGTATTTT. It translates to CASSDGLAGGADTQYF.

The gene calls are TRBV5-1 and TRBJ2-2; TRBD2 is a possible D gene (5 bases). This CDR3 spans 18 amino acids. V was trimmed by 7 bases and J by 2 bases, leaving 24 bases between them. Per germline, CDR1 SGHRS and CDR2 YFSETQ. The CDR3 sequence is CASFPRPGLASNTGELFF. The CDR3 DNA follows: TGCGCCAGCTTTCCCCGGCCGGGATTAGCGAGCAACACCGGGGAGCTGTTTTTT.

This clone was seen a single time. CDR3 nucleotides: TGCGCCAGCAGCCACAGGGACAGCAGAGGCTATGGCTACACCTTC. It specifies CASSHRDSRGYGYTF. This sequence joins TRBV5-1 and TRBJ1-2; 7 positions match TRBD1. The germline gives CDR1 SGHRS, CDR2 YFSETQ. J lost 4 bases, V lost 4 bases, and 10 bases had no gene match. This CDR3 region has 15 residues.

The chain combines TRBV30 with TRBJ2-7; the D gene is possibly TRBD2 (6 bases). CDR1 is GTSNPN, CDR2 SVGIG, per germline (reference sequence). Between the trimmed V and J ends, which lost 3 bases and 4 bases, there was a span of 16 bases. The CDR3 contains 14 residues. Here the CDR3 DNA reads TGTGCCTGGAGCGCCGGGACGGGGGAATACGAGCAGTACTTC. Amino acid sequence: CAWSAGTGEYEQYF.

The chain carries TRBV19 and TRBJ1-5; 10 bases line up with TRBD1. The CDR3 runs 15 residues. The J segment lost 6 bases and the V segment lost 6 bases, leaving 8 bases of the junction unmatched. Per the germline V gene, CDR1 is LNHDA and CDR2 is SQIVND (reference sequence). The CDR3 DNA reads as TGTGCCAGTAGATCGGGACAGGGGAAATTTCAGCCCCAGCATTTT. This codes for CASRSGQGKFQPQHF. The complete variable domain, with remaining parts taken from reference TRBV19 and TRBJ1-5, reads DGGITQSPKYLFRKEGQNVTLSCEQNLNHDAMYWYRQDPGQGLRLIYYSQIVNDFQKGDIAEGYSVSREKKESFPLTVTSAQKNPTAFYLCASRSGQGKFQPQHFGDGTRLSIL.

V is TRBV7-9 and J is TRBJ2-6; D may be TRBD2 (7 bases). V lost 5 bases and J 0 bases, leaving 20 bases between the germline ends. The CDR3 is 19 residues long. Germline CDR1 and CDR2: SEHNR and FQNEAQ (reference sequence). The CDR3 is CASSRGGGHLVSGANVLTF. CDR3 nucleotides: TGTGCCAGCAGCCGAGGGGGGGGCCATTTAGTCTCTGGGGCCAACGTCCTGACTTTC.

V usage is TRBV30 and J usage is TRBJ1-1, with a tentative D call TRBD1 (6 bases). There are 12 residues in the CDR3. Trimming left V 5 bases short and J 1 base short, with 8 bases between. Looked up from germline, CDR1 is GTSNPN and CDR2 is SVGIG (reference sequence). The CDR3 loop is CAWEQGNTEAFF. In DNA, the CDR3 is TGTGCCTGGGAACAGGGGAACACTGAAGCTTTCTTT.

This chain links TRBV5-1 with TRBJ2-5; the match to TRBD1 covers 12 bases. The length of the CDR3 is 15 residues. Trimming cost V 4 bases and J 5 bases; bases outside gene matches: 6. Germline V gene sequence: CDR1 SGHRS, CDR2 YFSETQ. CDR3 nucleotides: TGCGCCAGCAGCCCCGGGACAGGGGGCAGGGAGACCCAGTACTTC. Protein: CASSPGTGGRETQYF. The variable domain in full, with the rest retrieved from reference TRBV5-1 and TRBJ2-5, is KAGVTQTPRYLIKTRGQQVTLSCSPISGHRSVSWYQQTPGQGLQFLFEYFSETQRNKGNFPGRFSGRQFSNSRSEMNVSTLELGDSALYLCASSPGTGGRETQYFGPGTRLLVL.